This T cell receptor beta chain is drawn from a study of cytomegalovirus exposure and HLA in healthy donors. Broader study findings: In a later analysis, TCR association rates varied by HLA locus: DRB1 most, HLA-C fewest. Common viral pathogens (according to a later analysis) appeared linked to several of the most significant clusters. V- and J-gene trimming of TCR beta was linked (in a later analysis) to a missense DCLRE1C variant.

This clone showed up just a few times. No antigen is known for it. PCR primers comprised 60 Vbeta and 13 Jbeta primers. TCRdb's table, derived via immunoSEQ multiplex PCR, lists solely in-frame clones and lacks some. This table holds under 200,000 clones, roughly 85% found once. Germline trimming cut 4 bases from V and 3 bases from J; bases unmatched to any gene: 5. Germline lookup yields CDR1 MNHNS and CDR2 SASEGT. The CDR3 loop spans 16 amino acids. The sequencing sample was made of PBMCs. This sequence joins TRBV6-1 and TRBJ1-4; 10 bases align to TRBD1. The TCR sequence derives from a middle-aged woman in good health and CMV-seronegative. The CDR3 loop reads CASSGRQGAPNEKLFF. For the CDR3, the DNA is TGTGCCAGCAGTGGTCGACAGGGGGCCCCTAATGAAAAACTGTTTTTT.